This TCR beta chain was observed in a study of cytomegalovirus exposure and HLA in healthy donors. The PCR had 60 Vbeta and 13 Jbeta primers. In the study's own analysis: In a later analysis, of 79 million or so unique beta chains, 9 million to 11 million appeared in at least two donors. The data were produced by immunoSEQ multiplex PCR, yet TCRdb's version contains in-frame clones alone and is incomplete. The V and J calls and clone size were taken over from that table, and D and trimming were inferred from the DNA. In total, the table holds 75,000 to 90,000 clones. Study-wide points: A later analysis linked a missense variant in DCLRE1C to the trimming of TCR beta V and J genes. Researchers reported that a few CMV-associated chains were confirmed in vitro as CMV antigen-specific. CMV serostatus was the only recorded immune exposure for donors.

The CDR3 totals 15 residues. Germline V gene data show CDR1 as MNHNY and CDR2 as SVGAGI (reference sequence). The trim removed 2 bases at V and 4 bases at J, leaving 2 bases unmatched. Comments on this clone: Its antigen is undetermined.

Sequencing was performed on PBMCs. The TCR sequence derives from a woman between 55 and 75 years old in good health and CMV-seronegative. V and J are TRBV6-6 and TRBJ2-3; 11 bases line up with TRBD2. This CDR3 is CASSYGGLAADTQYF. The CDR3 DNA follows: TGTGCCAGCAGTTACGGGGGACTAGCGGCAGATACGCAGTATTTT.